This T cell receptor beta chain was documented in a study of shared clonotypes between healthy human individuals. Turning to this clone: No antigen is known for it.

V lost 2 bases, J lost 4 bases, and 9 bases lay in between. Germline V CDR1 and CDR2: SGHTS, YDEGEE. The CDR3 has 14 residues. Overall study results and limits: Read depth was anticipated to influence clonotype sharing among donors.

Template for every sorted-subset replicate PCR totaled roughly 200 ng DNA, roughly 30,000 T cell genomes. Some clones are missing from TCRdb's copy, which holds only in-frame ones; the method was immunoSEQ multiplex PCR. The table has a few million clones, over 85% seen once. Sequences were obtained from naive CD4+ T cells sorted from blood. Sample subset: CD45RA+ positively selected. The receptor was isolated from a man aged 18 to 35 in good health. V and J are TRBV5-8 and TRBJ2-2; perhaps TRBD1 as D (5 bases). In DNA, the CDR3 is TGTGCCAGCAGCTTTCTCAGGGCCACCGGGGAGCTGTTTTTT. This gives the protein CASSFLRATGELFF.